The 20 T cell receptor beta chains presented below share a single source sample, sequenced in a study of spatial heterogeneity in lung cancer. TCRdb re-called the 5' RACE reads through MiXCR, storing one row per CDR3 protein. The repertoire holds about 120,000 distinct CDR3 sequences, more than 10% seen once, with 16% in the top ten. Noted time point: blood at routine non-recurrence follow-up after resection. Whole RNA from tumor, nontumor lung or frozen PBMC was sequenced unsorted. The sample consisted of PBMCs, taken at follow-up. The receptors stem from a male donor with early-stage non-small cell lung cancer.

The chain recombines TRBV28 with TRBJ2-7, with D possibly TRBD2 on 6 matching bases. The CDR3 extends over 15 amino acids. Germline-derived CDR1 and CDR2 are MDHEN and SYDVKM. Trimming cost V 7 bases and J 0 bases, with 16 bases left between them. The CDR3 reads CASTLPGSGSYEQYF. CDR3 coding DNA: TGTGCCAGCACCCTCCCCGGTAGCGGCTCCTACGAGCAGTACTTC.

This clonotype occurred a few times. The chain combines TRBV29-1 with TRBJ2-5; 10 bases line up with TRBD1. The CDR3 spans 13 residues. J was trimmed by 5 bases and V by 4 bases; bases with no gene match: 4. In germline, CDR1 is SQVTM, CDR2 ANQGSEA. CDR3 bases: TGCAGCGTTGGACAGGGGGCTCTGGAGACCCAGTACTTC. Translating gives CSVGQGALETQYF. Looking up the rest from reference TRBV29-1 and TRBJ2-5 gives the full variable domain: SAVISQKPSRDICQRGTSLTIQCQVDSQVTMMFWYRQQPGQSLTLIATANQGSEATYESGFVIDKFPISRPNLTFSTLTVSNMSPEDSSIYLCSVGQGALETQYFGPGTRLLVL.

The J gene is TRBJ2-1, the V gene TRBV24-1; 8 bases map to TRBD1. The germline gives CDR1 KGHDR, CDR2 SFDVKD. Unmatched junction bases numbered 2, after V lost 5 bases and J lost 6 bases. CDR3 length: 13 amino acids. As DNA, the CDR3 is TGTGCCACCAGTGCTCAGGGGGCCAATGAGCAGTTCTTC. Residues: CATSAQGANEQFF.

The table lists this clonotype with many counts. The chain links TRBV27 to TRBJ2-7; D is perhaps TRBD1 (6 bases). Trimming left V 0 bases short and J 3 bases short, with 12 bases between. The germline CDR1 and CDR2 sequences are MNHEY and SMNVEV (reference sequence). This CDR3 contains 15 residues. The chain's CDR3 is CASSLSLGRGYEQYF. CDR3 DNA sequence: TGTGCCAGCAGTTTATCGTTGGGCAGGGGCTACGAGCAGTACTTC.

This clonotype was counted many times. The chain has TRBV20-1 and TRBJ2-7, with D possibly being TRBD1 or TRBD2 (5 bases each). The length of the CDR3 is 13 residues. Germline CDR1 is DFQATT and CDR2 is SNEGSKA (reference sequence). The V end was cut by 6 bases, the J end by 2 bases, with 14 bases between. The CDR3 DNA follows: TGCAGTGCCTTCTCCGAGGGGACCTACGAGCAGTACTTC. Translating gives CSAFSEGTYEQYF.

The V and J genes are TRBV18 and TRBJ1-2, with D perhaps TRBD1 (5 bases). Trimming stripped 2 bases from V and 8 bases from J, with 9 bases between. This CDR3 has 12 amino acids. Looked up from germline, CDR1 is KGHSH and CDR2 is LQKENI. For the CDR3, the DNA is TGTGCCAGCTCACCAGGGGCCGAGGGCTACACCTTC. Protein: CASSPGAEGYTF.

This clonotype was picked up one time. The chain links TRBV7-9 to TRBJ1-1; 7 nucleotides agree with TRBD1. V lost 5 bases, J lost 0 bases, and 3 bases stayed unmatched. The germline gives CDR1 SEHNR, CDR2 FQNEAQ (reference sequence). The CDR3 runs 14 residues. CDR3: CASSQTGMNTEAFF. In DNA form, the CDR3 reads TGTGCCAGCAGCCAGACAGGGATGAACACTGAAGCTTTCTTT.

The J gene is TRBJ2-2, the V gene TRBV7-9, with unresolved D. Looked up from germline, CDR1 is SEHNR and CDR2 is FQNEAQ (reference sequence). The CDR3 spans 11 residues. The ends were cut back, 4 bases at V and 7 bases at J, with 4 bases in the middle. CDR3 sequence: CASSSRGELFF. In nucleotides, the CDR3 is TGTGCCAGCAGCTCCCGCGGGGAGCTGTTTTTT.

This clonotype was found many times. The V gene is TRBV29-1, the J gene TRBJ1-5, with 9 bases fitting TRBD1. V shed 3 bases, J shed 4 bases, and the junction held 1 base outside the gene matches. The germline V gene encodes CDR1 SQVTM and CDR2 ANQGSEA. The CDR3 extends over 13 amino acids. The CDR3 region is CSVETGGNQPQHF. The CDR3 nucleotides are TGCAGCGTTGAGACAGGGGGGAATCAGCCCCAGCATTTT.

In this sample, this clonotype turned up many times. The chain carries TRBV20-1 and TRBJ1-2; D is undetermined. CDR1 is DFQATT, CDR2 SNEGSKA, per germline (reference sequence). CDR3 length equals 13 residues. The germline V and J ends were trimmed by 1 base and 6 bases, with 12 bases remaining between them. The CDR3 protein is CSARAVASDGYTF. The CDR3 coding sequence is TGCAGTGCTAGAGCAGTGGCTAGCGATGGCTACACCTTC.

The table lists this clonotype with many counts. V gene TRBV20-1 combines with J gene TRBJ2-7; possibly TRBD1 for D (5 bases). The V end lost 6 bases, the J end lost 1 base, and 19 bases lay between the germline ends. The CDR3 is made up of 15 amino acids. Germline V CDR1 and CDR2: DFQATT, SNEGSKA (reference sequence). The CDR3 bases are TGCAGTGCCGCACCTCCAGACAGAGCATCCTACGAGCAGTACTTC. Protein sequence: CSAAPPDRASYEQYF.

This clonotype was observed many times. This rearrangement joins TRBV9 to TRBJ2-1, with TRBD1 identical over 8 bases. V shed 3 bases and J 4 bases; nucleotides not matched to a gene: 6. The CDR3 has 15 residues. The germline gives CDR1 SGDLS, CDR2 YYNGEE. CDR3 region: CASSAEGQAYNEQFF. The CDR3 region has the DNA TGTGCCAGCAGCGCGGAGGGACAGGCGTACAATGAGCAGTTCTTC.

This clonotype was detected a few times. The V and J genes are TRBV20-1 and TRBJ2-7, with TRBD2 matching over 13 bases. CDR3 length equals 15 residues. Germline lookup yields CDR1 DFQATT and CDR2 SNEGSKA (reference sequence). V trimming: 5 bases; J trimming: 7 bases; junction bases outside the gene matches: 11. Here the CDR3 reads CSAPRTSGGPGEQYF. The CDR3 DNA reads TGCAGTGCTCCTAGGACTAGCGGGGGCCCCGGGGAGCAGTACTTC.

The DNA of the CDR3 is TGCGCCAGCAGCCAAGATCCAGAAAGAGGGAAAGGGCCTTTCTTT. Its protein is CASSQDPERGKGPFF. The chain links TRBV4-1 to TRBJ1-1; D unclear. The CDR3 consists of 15 residues. The V end lost 0 bases, the J end lost 12 bases, and 20 bases lay between the germline ends. CDR1 is MGHRA and CDR2 is YSYEKL in the germline V gene.

This clonotype was found many times. The chain combines TRBV25-1 with TRBJ2-5; D perhaps matches TRBD2 (5 bases). Trimming stripped 6 bases from V and 0 bases from J, with 14 bases between. The CDR3 spans 15 residues. Germline V gene sequence: CDR1 MGHDK, CDR2 SYGVNS. CDR3: CASRGSGSYQETQYF. CDR3 nucleotides: TGTGCCAGCAGAGGTTCGGGAAGTTACCAAGAGACCCAGTACTTC.

This clonotype was observed at least ten times. The rearrangement uses TRBV5-1 and TRBJ2-6, with TRBD1 matching over 7 bases. V shed 6 bases and J 2 bases; nucleotides not matched to a gene: 5. Per germline, CDR1 SGHRS and CDR2 YFSETQ. CDR3 length: 15 residues. CDR3 in amino acids: CASTQTGTGANVLTF. The CDR3 region has the DNA TGCGCCAGCACCCAGACAGGGACTGGGGCCAACGTCCTGACTTTC.

The sample holds a few counts of this clonotype. CDR3 nucleotides: TGTGCCAGCAGCCCCTATGCCGGGGAGCTGTTTTTT. It specifies CASSPYAGELFF. The chain is built from TRBV4-2 and TRBJ2-2; D uncertain. The CDR3 has 12 amino acids. V was clipped by 4 bases and J by 6 bases, with 6 bases between them. Germline V gene sequence: CDR1 LGHNA, CDR2 YNFKEQ.

This clonotype appeared a few times. The rearrangement links TRBV6-2 or TRBV6-3 to TRBJ2-2; possible D gene TRBD2, 5 bases. Germline V CDR1 and CDR2: MNHEY, SVGEGT. The CDR3 contains 14 residues. V was cut by 6 bases and J by 5 bases, with 13 bases left in between. The CDR3 bases are TGTGCCAGCAGGGATACGAGGGCAACCGGGGAGCTGTTTTTT. This gives the protein CASRDTRATGELFF.

The chain links TRBV10-2 to TRBJ1-6; 7 nucleotides align to TRBD1. Germline V gene lookup returns CDR1 WSHSY and CDR2 SAAADI. The J segment lost 6 bases and the V segment lost 7 bases, leaving 9 bases of the junction unmatched. CDR3 length: 15 amino acids. This CDR3 is CASNTTGSPNSPLHF. As DNA, the CDR3 is TGCGCCAGCAACACGACAGGGTCCCCTAATTCACCCCTCCACTTT.

This clonotype was counted many times. This chain connects TRBV20-1 to TRBJ1-6; the D gene is possibly TRBD1 (5 bases). Germline V gene sequence: CDR1 DFQATT, CDR2 SNEGSKA (reference sequence). Trimming took off 0 bases at V and 6 bases at J, with 12 bases between the two ends. This CDR3 spans 15 amino acids. The CDR3 region is CSARDGTVLNSPLHF. The CDR3 bases are TGCAGTGCTAGAGACGGGACCGTTCTTAATTCACCCCTCCACTTT.